This T cell receptor (beta chain) was observed in a study of T cells after yellow fever vaccination. For the study at large: The authors prepared low-cell-number fractions using SMART-Seq v4 Ultra Low Input. Study conclusions and caveats: Abundant clonotypes from the bulk population could contaminate FACS-sorted repertoires.

The TCR cDNA carried a universal primer site and UMIs from 5'RACE template switching. TCRdb called the 5' RACE reads again in MiXCR, with one record for every CDR3 protein. The sample records about 99,000 distinct CDR3 sequences, 4.5% to 6% being singletons. In this sample, this clonotype turned up many times. Its matching antigen is unknown. Per the germline V gene, CDR1 is MNHEY and CDR2 is SVGAGI. The CDR3 totals 14 residues. V was pared by 5 bases and J by 1 base, with 9 bases between. The sample consisted of CD8+ T cells sorted from PBMCs, taken 10 days after the yellow fever booster vaccination. This TCR derives from a man younger than 30 who received the YFV17D yellow fever vaccine. J is TRBJ1-5 and V is TRBV6-5, with a tentative D call TRBD1 (6 bases). CDR3 nucleotide sequence: TGTGCCAGCAGTCGAGGACAGAGCAATCAGCCCCAGCATTTT. Protein product: CASSRGQSNQPQHF.